This T cell receptor (beta chain) stems from a study of identical twins. General study findings and limits: With abundant cord blood beta clonotypes, insertions were fewer; memory repertoires showed no such pattern. Twins shared out-of-frame alpha sequences with excess low generation probability.

This CDR3 has 12 residues. Trimming shortened V by 5 bases and J by 15 bases, and 17 bases separated the two germline ends. This clonotype has only a few counts. What it binds is unknown. Each cDNA held unique molecular identifiers, and template switching gave it a universal primer site. One entry per CDR3 protein results from TCRdb running MiXCR on the 5' RACE reads. The repertoire holds 1.5 million to 2 million distinct CDR3 sequences, with about 32% as singletons. Sequencing was performed on cord blood. The sequence was collected from a newborn girl in good health. The chain carries TRBV12-3 or TRBV12-4 and TRBJ1-5; D not certain. CDR3 sequence (DNA): TGTGCCAGCAGTCCCTCTGGCCCCGCCCGGCATTTT. Translated, it gives CASSPSGPARHF.